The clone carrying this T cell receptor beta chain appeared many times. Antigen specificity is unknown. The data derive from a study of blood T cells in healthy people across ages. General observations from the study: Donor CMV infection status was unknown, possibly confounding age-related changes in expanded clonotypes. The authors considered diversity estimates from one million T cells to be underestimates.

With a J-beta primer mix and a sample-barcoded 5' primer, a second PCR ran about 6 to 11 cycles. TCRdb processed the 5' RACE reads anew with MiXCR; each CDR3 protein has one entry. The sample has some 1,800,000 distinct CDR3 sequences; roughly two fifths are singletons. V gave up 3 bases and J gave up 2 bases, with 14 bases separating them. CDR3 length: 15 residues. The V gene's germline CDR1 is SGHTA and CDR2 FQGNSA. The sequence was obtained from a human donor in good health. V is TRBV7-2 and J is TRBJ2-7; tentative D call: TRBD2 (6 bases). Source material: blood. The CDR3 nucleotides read TGTGCCAGCAGCTTCTGGGCGGGGAGAACCTACGAGCAGTACTTC. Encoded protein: CASSFWAGRTYEQYF.